This T cell receptor (beta chain) is drawn from a study of OX40 agonist ivuxolimab in advanced cancers. Notes on the research overall: The costimulatory receptor OX40 (CD134) was targeted by ivuxolimab, a fully human IgG2 agonistic monoclonal antibody. Partial responses occurred in three dose-escalation patients: two with cutaneous melanoma and one with hepatocellular carcinoma. In the dose-escalation cohort, 82.7% of patients were male, and the mean age was roughly 60 years, with a range of roughly 20 to 85. Peripheral TCRbeta sequencing aimed to test whether ivuxolimab altered TCR sequence diversity and caused clonal T-cell expansion. Prior anti-PD-1, anti-PD-L1 or anti-CTLA-4 therapy was permitted, and checkpoint inhibitors had been received by 30% to 40% of dose-escalation patients. Of the approximately 50 dose-escalation patients, hepatocellular carcinoma was present in about 19, melanoma in around 15, renal cell carcinoma in 9 and head and neck cancer in 9. The paper describes the monotherapy dose-escalation part (N ≈ 52 patients) of the phase I trial of ivuxolimab. Intravenous ivuxolimab was administered to patients every 2 weeks at six dose levels: 0.01, 0.1, 0.3, 1.5, 3 and 10 mg/kg. What the authors observed across the whole study: In the 0.1-3.0 mg/kg groups, partial responders had among the lowest normalized peripheral clonal expansion, particularly in CD8+ T cells. Low levels of normalized T-cell clonal expansion were also seen in some nonresponding patients. At doses of 0.1 to 3.0 mg/kg, clonal expansion of both CD4+ and CD8+ blood T cells was observed from baseline to week 6. Antigen specificity was not determined for the clonally expanded peripheral T cells. After ivuxolimab, CD8+ T cells had more expanded clones than CD4+ T cells on average.

Of note for this clone: Its target antigen remains unknown. Per-base quality was not reported, and no clone a single base away is much larger than it.

The trial excluded patients who had a history of autoimmune disease or were on systemic immunosuppression. In every dose cohort, peripheral blood was drawn for TCR sequencing at baseline, cycle 4 day 1, and cycle 7 day 1. The samples were taken from a phase I, first-in-human, multicenter, open-label dose-escalation trial of ivuxolimab. Adults with locally advanced or metastatic head and neck squamous cell, hepatocellular, melanoma or renal cell carcinoma were enrolled in the trial. Before TCR sequencing, CD4+ T cells and CD8+ T cells were sorted from peripheral blood as separate populations. V sheds 6 bases and J sheds 1 base, leaving 9 bases between their ends. As encoded in the germline V gene, CDR1 is SNHLY while CDR2 is FYNNEI. Reading from cysteine to phenylalanine, the CDR3 counts 14 amino acids. Here the CDR3 DNA is all that survives: 42 bases in frame from base 1. Genomic DNA was isolated from the sorted cells so that the TCRbeta CDR3 region could be sequenced. The immunoSEQ Assay was used for sequencing of TCRbeta CDR3 regions. The clones in this table, taken by TCRdb from immuneACCESS, are in-frame only. Not every clone is retained; where verified, under half of the shortfall comes from an unresolved V gene, and the cause of the rest is unknown. Here the sample has approximately 47,000 clones; around 84% occur a single time. Around 2% of the sample comes from the top ten.

The sequence came from an adult with an advanced solid tumor such as melanoma, head and neck, liver or kidney cancer. Material: CD4+ or CD8+ T cells sorted from blood, obtained in a trial of the OX40 agonist ivuxolimab. This chain joins TRBV2 to TRBJ1-4, with the D gene not clear enough to name. The CDR3 here reads CASRIHQTNEKLFF. The nucleotides read TGTGCCAGCAGGATACACCAAACTAATGAAAAACTGTTTTTT.